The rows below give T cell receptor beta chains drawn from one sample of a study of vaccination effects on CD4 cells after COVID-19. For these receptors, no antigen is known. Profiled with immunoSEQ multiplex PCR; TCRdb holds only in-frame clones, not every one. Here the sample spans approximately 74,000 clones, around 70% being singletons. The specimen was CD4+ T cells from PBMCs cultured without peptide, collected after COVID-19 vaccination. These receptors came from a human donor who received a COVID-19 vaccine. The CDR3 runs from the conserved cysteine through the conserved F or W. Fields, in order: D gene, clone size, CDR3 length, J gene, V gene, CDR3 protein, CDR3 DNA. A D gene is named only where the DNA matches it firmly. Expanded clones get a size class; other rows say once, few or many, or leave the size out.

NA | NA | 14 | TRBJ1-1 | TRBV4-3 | CASSQTFRTTEAFF | TGCGCCAGCAGCCAGACATTTCGTACCACTGAAGCTTTCTTT
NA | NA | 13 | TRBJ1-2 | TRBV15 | CATSSTGSEGYTF | TGTGCCACCAGCAGTACAGGGTCGGAGGGCTACACCTTC
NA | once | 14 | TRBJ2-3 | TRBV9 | CASSLRLMQDTQYF | TGTGCCAGCAGCTTGAGACTGATGCAGGATACGCAGTATTTT
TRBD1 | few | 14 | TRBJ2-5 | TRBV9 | CASSETGRGETQYF | TGTGCCAGCAGCGAGACAGGGAGAGGAGAGACCCAGTACTTC
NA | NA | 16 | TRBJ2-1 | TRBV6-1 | CASSANRGASYNEQFF | TGTGCCAGCAGTGCGAATCGGGGGGCCTCCTACAATGAGCAGTTCTTC
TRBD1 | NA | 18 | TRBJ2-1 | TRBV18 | CASSPNFSRDRNPHEQFF | TGTGCCAGCTCACCAAATTTTTCACGGGACAGGAATCCCCATGAGCAGTTCTTC
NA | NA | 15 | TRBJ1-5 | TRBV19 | CASSPGTGSNQPQHF | TGTGCCAGTAGTCCCGGGACGGGTAGCAATCAGCCCCAGCATTTT
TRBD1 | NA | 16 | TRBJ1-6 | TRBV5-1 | CASSLSLQGADSPLHF | TGCGCCAGCAGCTTATCTTTACAGGGGGCTGATTCACCCCTCCACTTT
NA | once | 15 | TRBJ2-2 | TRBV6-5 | CASRRDNPNTGELFF | TGTGCCAGCAGGAGGGACAACCCGAACACCGGGGAGCTGTTTTTT
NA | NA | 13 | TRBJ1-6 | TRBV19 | CASNQRGNSPLHF | TGTGCCAGTAATCAACGGGGGAATTCACCCCTCCACTTT
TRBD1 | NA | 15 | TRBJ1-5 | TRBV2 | CASSDEGQEWEPQHF | TGTGCCAGCAGTGATGAGGGACAGGAATGGGAGCCCCAGCATTTT
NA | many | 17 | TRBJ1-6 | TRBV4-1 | CASSLLEGRTYNSPLHF | TGCGCCAGCAGCCTCTTAGAGGGACGGACTTATAATTCACCCCTCCACTTT
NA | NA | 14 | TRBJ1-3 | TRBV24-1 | CATSGGGSGNTIYF | TGTGCCACCAGTGGGGGGGGCTCTGGAAACACCATATATTTT
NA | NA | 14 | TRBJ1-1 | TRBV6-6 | CASSLPGTFTEAFF | TGTGCCAGCAGTTTACCCGGGACATTCACGGAAGCTTTCTTT
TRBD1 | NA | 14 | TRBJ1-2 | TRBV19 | CASNRGQGVGGYTF | TGTGCCAGTAATCGGGGACAGGGAGTTGGTGGCTACACCTTC
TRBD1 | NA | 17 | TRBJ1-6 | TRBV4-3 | CASSQGAGTDYNSPLHF | TGCGCCAGCAGCCAAGGGGCGGGGACAGACTATAATTCACCCCTCCACTTT
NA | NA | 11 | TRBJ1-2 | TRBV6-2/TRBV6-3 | CASSYFGELRF | TGTGCCAGCAGTTATTTTGGGGAGCTGCGCTTC
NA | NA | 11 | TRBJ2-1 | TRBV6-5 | CASTLANEQFF | TGTGCCAGCACCCTCGCGAATGAGCAGTTCTTC
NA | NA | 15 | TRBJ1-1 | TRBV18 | CASSPPAGRDTEAFF | TGTGCCAGCTCACCCCCGGCGGGCAGGGACACTGAAGCTTTCTTT
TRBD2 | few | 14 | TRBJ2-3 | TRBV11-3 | CASSLTSGTDTQYF | TGTGCCAGCAGCTTAACTAGCGGCACAGATACGCAGTATTTT
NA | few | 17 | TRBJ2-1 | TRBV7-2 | CASSLVIGWSPRNEQFF | TGTGCCAGCAGCTTAGTGATAGGGTGGAGTCCTCGGAATGAGCAGTTCTTC
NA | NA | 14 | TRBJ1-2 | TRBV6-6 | CASSYSTRKDGYTF | TGTGCCAGCAGTTACTCGACACGTAAGGATGGCTACACCTTC
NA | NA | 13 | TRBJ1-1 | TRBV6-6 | CASSYYTDRKAFF | TGTGCCAGCAGTTACTACACCGACAGGAAAGCTTTCTTT
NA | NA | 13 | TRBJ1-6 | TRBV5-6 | CASSLMGQPTLHF | TGTGCCAGCAGCTTAATGGGGCAGCCTACCCTCCACTTT
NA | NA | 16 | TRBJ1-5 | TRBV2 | CASSVGGPLQGQPQHF | TGTGCCAGCAGTGTCGGCGGACCCCTTCAGGGTCAGCCCCAGCATTTT
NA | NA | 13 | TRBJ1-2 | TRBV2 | CASSEARSYGYTF | TGTGCCAGCAGTGAAGCCCGCTCCTATGGCTACACCTTC
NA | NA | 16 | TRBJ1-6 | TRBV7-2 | CASSLVGGAARTPLHF | TGTGCCAGCAGCTTAGTTGGGGGGGCCGCTAGGACACCCCTCCACTTT
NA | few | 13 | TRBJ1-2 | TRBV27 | CASRMTGRYGYTF | TGTGCCAGCAGGATGACAGGTCGGTATGGCTACACCTTC
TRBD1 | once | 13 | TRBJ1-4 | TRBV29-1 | CSVAVQGVEKLFF | TGCAGCGTTGCGGTACAGGGGGTTGAAAAACTGTTTTTT
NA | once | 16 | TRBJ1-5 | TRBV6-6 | CASSLYDADSNQPQHF | TGTGCCAGCAGTTTATATGACGCGGATAGCAATCAGCCCCAGCATTTT
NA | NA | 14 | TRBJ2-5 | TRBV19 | CASSIGRWEETQYF | TGTGCCAGTAGTATAGGGAGGTGGGAAGAGACCCAGTACTTC
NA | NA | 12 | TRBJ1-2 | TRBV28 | CASSTGITGYTF | TGTGCCAGCAGCACGGGGATAACTGGCTACACCTTC
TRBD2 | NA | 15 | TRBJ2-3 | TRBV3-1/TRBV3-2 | CASSYTGGGTDTQYF | TGTGCCAGCAGCTACACGGGGGGGGGCACAGATACGCAGTATTTT
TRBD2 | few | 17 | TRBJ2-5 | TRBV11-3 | CASSPGTSGGRQETQYF | TGTGCCAGCAGCCCCGGGACTAGCGGGGGGAGACAAGAGACCCAGTACTTC
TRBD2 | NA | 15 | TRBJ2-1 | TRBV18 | CASSPRTSERDEQFF | TGTGCCAGCTCACCAAGGACTAGTGAAAGGGATGAGCAGTTCTTC
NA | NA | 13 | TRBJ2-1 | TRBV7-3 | CASSLFGYNEQFF | TGTGCCAGCAGCTTATTTGGGTACAATGAGCAGTTCTTC
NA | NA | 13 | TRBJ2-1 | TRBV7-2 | CASSLASGNEQFF | TGTGCCAGCAGCTTAGCGTCGGGGAATGAGCAGTTCTTC
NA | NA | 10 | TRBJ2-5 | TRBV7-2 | CASSIETQYF | TGTGCCAGCAGCATAGAGACCCAGTACTTC
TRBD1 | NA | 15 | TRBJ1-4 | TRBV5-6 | CASSWTGQGSEKLFF | TGTGCCAGCAGCTGGACAGGGCAGGGGAGTGAAAAACTGTTTTTT
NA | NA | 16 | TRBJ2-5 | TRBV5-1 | CASSLVTDSIVETQYF | TGCGCCAGCAGCTTGGTTACGGATTCGATAGTGGAGACCCAGTACTTC
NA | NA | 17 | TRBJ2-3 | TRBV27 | CASLQTGRGLITDTQYF | TGTGCCAGCCTGCAGACGGGAAGGGGACTGATTACAGATACGCAGTATTTT
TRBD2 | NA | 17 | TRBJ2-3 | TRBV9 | CASSVRGTSGGADTQYF | TGTGCCAGCAGCGTGAGAGGGACTAGCGGGGGCGCGGATACGCAGTATTTT
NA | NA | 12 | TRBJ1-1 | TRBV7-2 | CASSRYYTEAFF | TGTGCCAGCAGCCGATATTACACTGAAGCTTTCTTT
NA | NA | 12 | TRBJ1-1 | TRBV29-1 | CSVADLNTEAFF | TGCAGCGTCGCGGACTTAAACACTGAAGCTTTCTTT
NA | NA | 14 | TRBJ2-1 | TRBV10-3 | CAISPGTRNNEQFF | TGTGCCATCAGTCCTGGGACCAGGAACAATGAGCAGTTCTTC
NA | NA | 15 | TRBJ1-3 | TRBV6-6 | CASSSHGGGGNTIYF | TGTGCCAGCAGTTCACACGGGGGGGGAGGAAACACCATATATTTT
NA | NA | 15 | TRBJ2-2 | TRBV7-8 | CASSSGSVSPGELFF | TGTGCCAGCAGCTCCGGGTCCGTTAGTCCCGGGGAGCTGTTTTTT